This T cell receptor beta chain is drawn from a study of OX40 agonist ivuxolimab in advanced cancers. Study overall: The patients got ivuxolimab, which is an agonistic anti-OX40 (CD134) antibody. Three partial responders included one hepatocellular carcinoma patient and two cutaneous melanoma patients. Study-wide results and caveats: On average, a greater number of expanded clones characterised CD8+ T cells relative to CD4+.

CDR1 MNHEY and CDR2 SVGAGI come from the germline V gene. The CDR3 runs 14 residues. V lost 6 bases and J lost 2; bases outside the gene matches: 7. Here immunoSEQ multiplex PCR was the method, and the copy in TCRdb shows in-frame clones only, minus some. The sample contains approximately 92,000 clones, approximately 80% of which appear only once. In regard to this clone: Its antigen is as yet unknown.

The sample in question was CD4+ or CD8+ T cells sorted from blood, obtained in a trial of the OX40 agonist ivuxolimab. The TCR was taken from an adult with an advanced solid tumor such as melanoma, head and neck, liver or kidney cancer. This chain uses TRBV6-5 with TRBJ2-7; 7 nucleotides line up with TRBD1. CDR3 DNA: TGTGCCAGCAGGCCCGGGACAGTGACCTACGAGCAGTACTTC. The encoded protein is CASRPGTVTYEQYF.